The 32 T cell receptor beta chains below all came from one sample that was sequenced in a study of post-analysis software for immune sequencing data. Overall study findings and caveats: Relative to controls, patients had a few TRBV segments at higher frequency, with TRBV5-6, TRBV5-1 and TRBV20-1 among these.

These receptors' targets are unknown. Unique molecular identifiers were carried by the TCR beta cDNA libraries. TCRdb re-called the PCR reads through MiXCR, storing one row per CDR3 protein. The sample has about 540,000 distinct CDR3 sequences; about a third are singletons. The sequencing sample was made of blood. The receptors shown here come from a girl between 2 and 17 years old with multiple sclerosis.

This clonotype was detected only once. The CDR3 loop reads CASFTGQYRNEQFF. As DNA, the CDR3 is TGCGCCAGCTTCACGGGACAGTATCGTAATGAGCAGTTCTTC. The V call is TRBV5-1, the J call TRBJ2-1; 7 bases map to TRBD1. This CDR3 spans 14 amino acids. Germline V gene lookup returns CDR1 SGHRS and CDR2 YFSETQ. Germline trimming cut 7 bases from V and 7 bases from J; bases unmatched to any gene: 11.

J is TRBJ2-7 and V is TRBV3-1, with 9 nucleotides matching TRBD2. The CDR3 runs 15 residues. Germline assignment: CDR1 LGHDT and CDR2 YNNKEL (reference sequence). V was clipped by 4 bases and J by 3 bases; unmatched bases: 7. The CDR3 sequence is CASSPASGVYYEQYF. In DNA, the CDR3 is TGTGCCAGCAGCCCGGCTAGCGGGGTCTACTACGAGCAGTACTTC.

This chain links TRBV4-1 with TRBJ2-7; 8 positions agree with TRBD1. The germline V gene has CDR1 MGHRA and CDR2 YSYEKL. V was clipped by 4 bases and J by 4 bases; unmatched bases: 9. CDR3 length: 15 amino acids. CDR3 amino acids: CASSRLTGVPYEQYF. DNA for the CDR3: TGCGCCAGCAGCCGTTTGACAGGGGTTCCTTACGAGCAGTACTTC.

V usage is TRBV5-6 and J usage is TRBJ1-2, with 8 bases lining up with TRBD1. V shed 4 bases and J 8 bases; nucleotides not matched to a gene: 13. The V gene's germline CDR1 is SGHDT and CDR2 YYEEEE. The CDR3 runs 15 residues. The CDR3 DNA reads as TGTGCCAGCAGCACCTTGACTCAGGGGGCCGACGGCTACACCTTC. Protein product: CASSTLTQGADGYTF. Based on the CDR3 plus reference TRBV5-6 and TRBJ1-2, the full variable domain is DAGVTQSPTHLIKTRGQQVTLRCSPKSGHDTVSWYQQALGQGPQFIFQYYEEEERQRGNFPDRFSGHQFPNYSSELNVNALLLGDSALYLCASSTLTQGADGYTFGSGTRLTVV.

The chain is built from TRBV4-2 and TRBJ2-1; 8 bases match TRBD2. J was trimmed by 5 bases and V by 0 bases; bases with no gene match: 9. The CDR3 is made up of 17 amino acids. Germline loops: CDR1 LGHNA, CDR2 YNFKEQ. The CDR3 here is CASSQDQGGGLNNEQFF. The CDR3 bases are TGTGCCAGCAGCCAAGATCAGGGCGGGGGGCTCAACAATGAGCAGTTCTTC.

As for this clonotype: The junction departs from germline at one end; a sequencing error may be responsible. The chain carries TRBV20-1 and TRBJ1-1; D remains unclear. The CDR3 covers 13 residues. Germline loops: CDR1 DFQATT, CDR2 SNEGSKA (reference sequence). CDR3 sequence reads: CSARARAITETFF. DNA for the CDR3: TGCAGTGCTAGAGCGAGGGCCATCACTGAAACTTTCTTT.

The J gene is TRBJ1-1, the V gene TRBV27, with D perhaps TRBD1 (5 bases). Trimming removed 5 bases from V and 6 bases from J, with 13 bases in between. Germline CDR1 is MNHEY and CDR2 is SMNVEV (reference sequence). The CDR3 is 13 residues long. The CDR3 region is CASSLQLGAEAFF. The CDR3 coding sequence is TGTGCCAGCAGTCTACAGCTGGGGGCTGAAGCTTTCTTT.

This chain connects TRBV7-2 to TRBJ2-5; TRBD2 matches 8 bases. Germline CDR1 SGHTA, CDR2 FQGNSA. Trimming cost V 0 bases and J 5 bases; bases outside gene matches: 5. The CDR3 extends over 15 amino acids. The chain's CDR3 is CASSLAGLEGETQYF. The DNA for the CDR3 is TGTGCCAGCAGCTTAGCGGGACTAGAGGGGGAGACCCAGTACTTC. Full variable domain (missing parts from reference TRBV7-2 and TRBJ2-5): GAGVSQSPSNKVTEKGKDVELRCDPISGHTALYWYRQSLGQGLEFLIYFQGNSAPDKSGLPSDRFSAERTGGSVSTLTIQRTQQEDSAVYLCASSLAGLEGETQYFGPGTRLLVL.

The J gene is TRBJ2-6, the V gene TRBV2; D is unresolved. V shed 2 bases and J shed 15 bases, with 8 bases lying between them. The CDR3 totals 11 residues. Germline-derived CDR1 and CDR2 are SNHLY and FYNNEI. CDR3 residues: CASSELTRLTF. In DNA form, the CDR3 reads TGTGCCAGCAGTGAATTGACCCGCCTGACTTTC.

The rearrangement uses TRBV20-1 and TRBJ2-3, with D perhaps TRBD2 (5 bases). The CDR3 loop spans 12 amino acids. Germline V lookup: CDR1 DFQATT, CDR2 SNEGSKA (reference sequence). The CDR3 DNA follows: TGCATAGGCGGGCCCGGCACAGATACGCAGTATTTT. It yields the protein CIGGPGTDTQYF.

This clonotype occurred a few times. The chain couples TRBV20-1 to TRBJ2-5; tentatively, D is TRBD1 or TRBD2 (6 bases each). The CDR3 runs 13 residues. Trimming took 3 bases from V and 6 from J, leaving 14 bases between them. Per the germline V gene, CDR1 is DFQATT and CDR2 is SNEGSKA (reference sequence). This chain's CDR3 is CSARRLGGQTQYF. The DNA for the CDR3 is TGCAGTGCTAGGAGATTAGGGGGGCAGACCCAGTACTTC.

The CDR3 DNA follows: TGTGCCAGCAGCTTGAACAGGTGGTCCGGTCAGCCCCAGCATTTT. Its translation: CASSLNRWSGQPQHF. The genes are TRBV5-6 and TRBJ1-5; weak D call: TRBD1 (5 bases). V was clipped by 1 base and J by 6 bases, with 14 bases between them. CDR1 is SGHDT, CDR2 YYEEEE, per germline. This CDR3 is built from 15 residues.

The chain employs TRBV7-9 and TRBJ2-3, with TRBD1 matching 8 bases. J was trimmed by 4 bases and V by 5 bases; bases with no gene match: 5. The CDR3 covers 14 residues. Germline V lookup: CDR1 SEHNR, CDR2 FQNEAQ (reference sequence). The CDR3 DNA reads as TGTGCCAGCAGCCCGCAGGGGGCCCCAGATACGCAGTATTTT. Its protein is CASSPQGAPDTQYF.

This chain links TRBV12-3 or TRBV12-4 with TRBJ2-5; 10 bases map to TRBD2. CDR3 length: 15 residues. With 7 bases clipped from V and 11 bases from J, the junction kept 16 bases outside the gene matches. The CDR3 bases are TGTGCCAGCAACATCGTGTCTAGCGGGGGCCATGAGCAGTACTTC. It codes for CASNIVSSGGHEQYF.

CDR3 in DNA: TGCAGTGCTAGAGTAATCGACCCGAGAGACATTCAGTACTTC. This sequence encodes CSARVIDPRDIQYF. This sequence joins TRBV20-1 and TRBJ2-4; D remains ambiguous. The ends were cut back, 1 base at V and 8 bases at J, with 15 bases in the middle. This CDR3 is built from 14 residues. CDR1 is DFQATT and CDR2 is SNEGSKA in the germline V gene (reference sequence).

In regard to this clonotype: The germline gene is not matched at one end of the junction; a read error may be the cause. V gene TRBV7-6 combines with J gene TRBJ2-1; TRBD2 matches at 8 bases. Germline-derived CDR1 and CDR2 are SGHVS and FNYEAQ. This CDR3 is built from 17 residues. DNA for the CDR3: TGTGCCCGCAGATCTAGCGGGCTGCTCAGCTCCTACAATGAGCAGTTCTTC. It yields the protein CARRSSGLLSSYNEQFF.

The rearrangement joins TRBV9 to TRBJ2-4; no definite D call. The V gene's germline CDR1 is SGDLS and CDR2 YYNGEE. The CDR3 contains 12 residues. V dropped 3 bases and J dropped 15 bases, with 16 bases sitting between them. The CDR3 protein is CASSGVLETRYF. For the CDR3, the DNA is TGTGCCAGCAGCGGGGTGTTGGAGACCCGGTACTTC.

The gene calls are TRBV6-1 and TRBJ2-1; TRBD1 aligns across 7 bases. The CDR3 covers 15 residues. V shed 1 base and J 0 bases; nucleotides not matched to a gene: 0. Germline V gene data show CDR1 as MNHNS and CDR2 as SASEGT. CDR3 coding DNA: TGTGCCAGCAGTGAAGAGGGGGCCTCCTACAATGAGCAGTTCTTC. Residues: CASSEEGASYNEQFF.

The chain has TRBV6-5 and TRBJ1-1; 11 bases agree with TRBD1. Germline V CDR1 and CDR2: MNHEY, SVGAGI. This CDR3 is 14 amino acids long. Trimming took 8 bases from V and 4 from J; bases not matched to a gene: 6. The CDR3 loop is CASRTGGRGTEAFF. The CDR3 DNA is TGTGCCAGCCGGACAGGGGGCCGGGGCACTGAAGCTTTCTTT.

This chain uses TRBV7-3 with TRBJ1-1; no reliable D call. Germline V lookup: CDR1 SGHTA, CDR2 FQGTGA. Deletions cut 4 bases from V and 9 bases from J, with 18 bases between. The CDR3 is 14 amino acids. The CDR3 bases are TGTGCCAGCAGCTCCTCTCCCAACCCCATTAAAGCTTTCTTT. Its protein is CASSSSPNPIKAFF.

The chain has TRBV20-1 and TRBJ2-3; 13 nucleotides line up with TRBD2. V was pared by 4 bases and J by 6 bases, with 10 bases of the junction left unmatched. The CDR3 is made up of 16 amino acids. Germline-derived CDR1 and CDR2 are DFQATT and SNEGSKA (reference sequence). The CDR3: CSAKLLAGGTSDTQYF. The CDR3 DNA is TGCAGTGCTAAGTTACTAGCGGGGGGGACATCGGATACGCAGTATTTT.

The chain carries TRBV27 and TRBJ2-3; maybe TRBD2 (6 bases). The CDR3 consists of 15 residues. Germline-derived CDR1 and CDR2 are MNHEY and SMNVEV (reference sequence). V lost 6 bases and J lost 1, with 14 bases in between. As DNA, the CDR3 is TGTGCCAGCAGCCCGGGACTCCCTGGCACAGATACGCAGTATTTT. This translates into CASSPGLPGTDTQYF.

This clonotype was seen more than once but under ten times. The genes are TRBV20-1 and TRBJ2-5; D not certain. The germline gives CDR1 DFQATT, CDR2 SNEGSKA (reference sequence). Trimming left V 2 bases short and J 5 bases short, with 9 bases between. The CDR3 is made up of 12 amino acids. For the CDR3, the DNA is TGCAGTGCTAGACGCGGCACGGAGACCCAGTACTTC. This translates into CSARRGTETQYF.

This clonotype was counted between two and nine times. The chain links TRBV4-1 to TRBJ2-5; D perhaps matches TRBD2 (7 bases). The CDR3 totals 16 residues. V was pared by 0 bases and J by 3 bases, with 14 bases between. CDR1 and CDR2 (germline): MGHRA, YSYEKL. The chain's CDR3 is CASSQERGGGEETQYF. In DNA form, the CDR3 reads TGCGCCAGCAGCCAAGAAAGGGGGGGAGGCGAAGAGACCCAGTACTTC.

This clonotype was seen ten or more times. The gene calls are TRBV7-3 and TRBJ2-5; D possibly corresponds to TRBD1 (6 bases). Trimming took 7 bases from V and 2 from J, leaving 14 bases between them. Germline V gene data show CDR1 as SGHTA and CDR2 as FQGTGA. The CDR3 has 14 residues. The CDR3: CASTTGPGQETQYF. The CDR3 DNA reads TGTGCCAGCACCACAGGGCCGGGACAAGAGACCCAGTACTTC.

CDR3 residues: CASSQESLGDTGELFF. The CDR3 nucleotides read TGTGCCAGCAGCCAAGAATCTCTAGGAGACACCGGGGAGCTGTTTTTT. The chain joins TRBV4-2 to TRBJ2-2, with D unclear. The CDR3 runs to 16 residues. Trimming removed 0 bases from V and 3 bases from J, with 11 bases in between. Germline V gene data show CDR1 as LGHNA and CDR2 as YNFKEQ.

The chain is built from TRBV5-1 and TRBJ2-3; D unclear. Trimming left V 3 bases short and J 2 bases short, with 13 bases between. Germline-derived CDR1 and CDR2 are SGHRS and YFSETQ. This CDR3 comprises 15 residues. CDR3 loop: CASSSNQAFTDTQYF. The DNA of the CDR3 is TGCGCCAGCAGCTCGAATCAAGCTTTCACAGATACGCAGTATTTT. The full variable domain, rest sourced from reference TRBV5-1 and TRBJ2-3, is KAGVTQTPRYLIKTRGQQVTLSCSPISGHRSVSWYQQTPGQGLQFLFEYFSETQRNKGNFPGRFSGRQFSNSRSEMNVSTLELGDSALYLCASSSNQAFTDTQYFGPGTRLTVL.

This clonotype was counted only a few times. The rearrangement joins TRBV12-3 or TRBV12-4 to TRBJ2-1; 9 bases match TRBD2. The CDR3 consists of 15 residues. The junction had 6 bases not matched to a gene; V was cut back by 3 bases and J by 6 bases. CDR3 amino acids: CASSLGRGGLNEQFF. CDR3 DNA sequence: TGTGCCAGCAGTTTGGGGCGGGGGGGCCTCAATGAGCAGTTCTTC.

This clonotype was observed a handful of times. Germline is not matched at one junction end, which may reflect a read error. The chain links TRBV10-2 to TRBJ1-2; possible D gene TRBD1, 5 bases. The length of the CDR3 is 13 residues. Germline CDR1 WSHSY, CDR2 SAAADI. As DNA, the CDR3 is TGCGCCAGCAGCGAGTCGCAGGGCGGCGGCTACACCTTC. It specifies CASSESQGGGYTF.

This clonotype was counted between two and nine times. The chain couples TRBV12-3 or TRBV12-4 to TRBJ2-1; 8 nucleotides align to TRBD2. CDR3 length: 15 residues. Germline trimming cut 5 bases from V and 2 bases from J; bases unmatched to any gene: 5. Here the CDR3 DNA reads TGTGCCAGCAGTCCCTATAGCGGGGCCTACAATGAGCAGTTCTTC. Its translation: CASSPYSGAYNEQFF.

V usage is TRBV4-1 and J usage is TRBJ1-2; D unclear. Germline assignment: CDR1 MGHRA and CDR2 YSYEKL. The length of the CDR3 is 17 residues. V was clipped by 2 bases and J by 5 bases, with 21 bases between them. The CDR3 DNA is TGCGCCAGCAGCCAAATCAGTTCGGGCACCAGAGGGTATGGCTACACCTTC. Protein sequence: CASSQISSGTRGYGYTF.

This clonotype showed up just a few times. CDR3 protein: CSANTPGDGGTDTQYF. In DNA, the CDR3 is TGCAGTGCAAATACTCCCGGGGACGGTGGCACAGATACGCAGTATTTT. The genes are TRBV20-1 and TRBJ2-3; D is perhaps TRBD1 or TRBD2 (5 bases each). Trimming took off 6 bases at V and 1 base at J, with 20 bases between the two ends. This CDR3 contains 16 residues. The V gene's germline CDR1 is DFQATT and CDR2 SNEGSKA (reference sequence).